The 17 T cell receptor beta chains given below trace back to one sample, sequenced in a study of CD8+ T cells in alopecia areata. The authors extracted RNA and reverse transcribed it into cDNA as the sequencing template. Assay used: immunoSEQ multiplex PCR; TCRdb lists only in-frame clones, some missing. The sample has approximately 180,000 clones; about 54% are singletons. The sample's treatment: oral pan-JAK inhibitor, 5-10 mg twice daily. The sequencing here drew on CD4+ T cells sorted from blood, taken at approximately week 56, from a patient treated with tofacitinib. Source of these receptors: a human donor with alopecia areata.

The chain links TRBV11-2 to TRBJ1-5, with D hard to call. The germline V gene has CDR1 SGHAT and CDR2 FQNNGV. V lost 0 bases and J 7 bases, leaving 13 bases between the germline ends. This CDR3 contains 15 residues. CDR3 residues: CASSLDRGLGQPQHF. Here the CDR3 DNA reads TGTGCCAGCAGCTTAGATCGGGGTCTTGGACAGCCCCAGCATTTT.

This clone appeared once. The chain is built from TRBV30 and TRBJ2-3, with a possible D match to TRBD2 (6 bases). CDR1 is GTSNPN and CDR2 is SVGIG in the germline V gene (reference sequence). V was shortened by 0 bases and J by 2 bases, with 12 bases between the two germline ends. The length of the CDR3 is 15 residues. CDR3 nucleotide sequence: TGTGCCTGGAGTGTATTGCGGGGAATCACAGATACGCAGTATTTT. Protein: CAWSVLRGITDTQYF.

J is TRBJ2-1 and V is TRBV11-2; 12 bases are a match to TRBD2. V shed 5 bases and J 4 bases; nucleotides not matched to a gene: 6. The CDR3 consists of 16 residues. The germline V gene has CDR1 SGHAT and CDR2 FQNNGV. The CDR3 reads CASSQLAGGLYNEQFF. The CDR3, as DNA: TGTGCCAGCAGCCAACTAGCGGGGGGATTATACAATGAGCAGTTCTTC.

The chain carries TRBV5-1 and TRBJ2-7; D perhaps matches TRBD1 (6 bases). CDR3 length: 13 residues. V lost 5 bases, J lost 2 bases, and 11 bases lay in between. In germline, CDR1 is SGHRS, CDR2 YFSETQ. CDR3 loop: CASRPDSAYEQYF. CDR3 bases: TGCGCCAGCAGGCCGGACAGCGCCTACGAGCAGTACTTC.

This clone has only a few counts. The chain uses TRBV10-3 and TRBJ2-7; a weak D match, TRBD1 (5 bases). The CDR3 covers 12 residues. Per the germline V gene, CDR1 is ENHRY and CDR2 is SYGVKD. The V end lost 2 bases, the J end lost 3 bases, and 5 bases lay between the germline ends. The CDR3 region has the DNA TGTGCCATCAGTGAGCAGGGCTACGAGCAGTACTTC. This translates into CAISEQGYEQYF.

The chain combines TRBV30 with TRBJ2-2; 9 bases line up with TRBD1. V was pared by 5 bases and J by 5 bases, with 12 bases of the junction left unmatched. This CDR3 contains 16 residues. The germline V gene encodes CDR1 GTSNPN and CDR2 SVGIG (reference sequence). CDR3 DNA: TGTGCCTGGGCGTATTGGACAGGGGTGGGGACCGGGGAGCTGTTTTTT. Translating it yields CAWAYWTGVGTGELFF.

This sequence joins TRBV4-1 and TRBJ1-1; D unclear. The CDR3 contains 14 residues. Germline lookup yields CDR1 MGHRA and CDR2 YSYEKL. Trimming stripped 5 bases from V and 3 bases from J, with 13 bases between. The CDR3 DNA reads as TGCGCCAGCAGCACACGGGGAAACTACACTGAAGCTTTCTTT. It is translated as CASSTRGNYTEAFF.

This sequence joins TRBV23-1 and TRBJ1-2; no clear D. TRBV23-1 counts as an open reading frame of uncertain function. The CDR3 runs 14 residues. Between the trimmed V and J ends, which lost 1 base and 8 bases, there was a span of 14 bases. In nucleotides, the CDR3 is TGCGCCAGCAGTCAATGCGTTGAACATCCCGGCTACACCTTC. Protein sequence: CASSQCVEHPGYTF.

The DNA for the CDR3 is TGTGCCAGCACTAGCATGCGGGGCTCCTACGAGCAGTACTTC. Amino acids: CASTSMRGSYEQYF. The V call is TRBV2, the J call TRBJ2-7, with TRBD2 as a possible D gene (6 bases). Trimming took off 7 bases at V and 0 bases at J, with 13 bases between the two ends. The CDR3 runs 14 residues. Germline CDR1 is SNHLY and CDR2 is FYNNEI.

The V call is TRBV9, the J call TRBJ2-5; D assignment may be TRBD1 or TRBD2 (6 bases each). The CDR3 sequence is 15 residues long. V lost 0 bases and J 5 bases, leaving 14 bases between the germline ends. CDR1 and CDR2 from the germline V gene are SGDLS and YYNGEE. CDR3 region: CASSVDRGLEETQYF. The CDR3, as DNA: TGTGCCAGCAGCGTAGATCGGGGGCTGGAGGAGACCCAGTACTTC.

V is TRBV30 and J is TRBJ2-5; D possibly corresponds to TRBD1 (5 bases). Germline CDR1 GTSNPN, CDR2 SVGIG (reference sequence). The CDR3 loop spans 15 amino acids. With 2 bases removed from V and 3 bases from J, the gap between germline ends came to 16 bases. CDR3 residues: CAWSSSARTKETQYF. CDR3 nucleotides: TGTGCCTGGAGTTCGTCTGCCAGGACAAAAGAGACCCAGTACTTC.

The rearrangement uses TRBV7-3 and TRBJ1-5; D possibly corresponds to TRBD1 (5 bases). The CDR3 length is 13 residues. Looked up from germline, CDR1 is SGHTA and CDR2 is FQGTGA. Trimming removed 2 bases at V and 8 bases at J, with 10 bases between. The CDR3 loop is CASSLGDGKPQHF. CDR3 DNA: TGTGCCAGCAGCTTAGGGGACGGGAAGCCCCAGCATTTT.

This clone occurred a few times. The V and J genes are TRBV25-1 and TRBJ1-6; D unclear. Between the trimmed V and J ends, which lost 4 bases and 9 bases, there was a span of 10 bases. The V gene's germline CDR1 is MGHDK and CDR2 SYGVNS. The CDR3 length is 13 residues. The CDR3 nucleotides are TGTGCCAGCAGTGGTAGCCCGATTTCACCCCTCCACTTT. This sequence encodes CASSGSPISPLHF.

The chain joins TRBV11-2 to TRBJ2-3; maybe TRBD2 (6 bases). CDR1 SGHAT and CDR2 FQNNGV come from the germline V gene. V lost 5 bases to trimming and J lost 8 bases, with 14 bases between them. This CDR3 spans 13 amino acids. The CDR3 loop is CASSPGTSTTQYF. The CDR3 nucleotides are TGTGCCAGCAGCCCTGGGACTTCAACTACGCAGTATTTT.

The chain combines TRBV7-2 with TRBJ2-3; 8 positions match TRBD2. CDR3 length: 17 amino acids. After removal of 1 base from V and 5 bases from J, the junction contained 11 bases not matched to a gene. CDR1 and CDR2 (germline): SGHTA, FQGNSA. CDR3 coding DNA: TGTGCCAGCAGCTTAGATTTGTCGGGACTAGGTGGAGATACGCAGTATTTT. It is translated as CASSLDLSGLGGDTQYF.

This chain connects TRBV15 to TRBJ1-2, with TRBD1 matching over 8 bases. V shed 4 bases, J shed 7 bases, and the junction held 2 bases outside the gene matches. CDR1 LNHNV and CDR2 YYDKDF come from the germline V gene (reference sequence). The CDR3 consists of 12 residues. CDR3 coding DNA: TGTGCCACCAGCATAGGACAGGGTGGCTACACCTTC. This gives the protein CATSIGQGGYTF.

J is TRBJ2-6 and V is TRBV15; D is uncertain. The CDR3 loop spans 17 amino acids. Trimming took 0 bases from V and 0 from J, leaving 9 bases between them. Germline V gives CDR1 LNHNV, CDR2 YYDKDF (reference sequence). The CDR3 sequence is CATSREGRHSGANVLTF. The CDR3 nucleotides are TGTGCCACCAGCAGAGAGGGCCGCCACTCTGGGGCCAACGTCCTGACTTTC.